The 16 T cell receptor beta chains below come from one sample, sequenced in a study of memory CD4+ T cells and cytomegalovirus serostatus. Single viable CD3+CD4+CD8-CD45RO+ cells were sorted as the memory CD4+ T cells. Produced via immunoSEQ multiplex PCR; TCRdb's table is partial and in-frame only. The table lists 75,000 to 95,000 clones, approximately 80% of them singletons. The sequenced sample was memory CD4+ T cells from blood. The receptors here all came from an adult in good health and CMV-seronegative.

In DNA, the CDR3 is TGCAGCGTTGGCAGGGCCTCCTACGAGCAGTACTTC. Protein sequence: CSVGRASYEQYF. The chain joins TRBV29-1 to TRBJ2-7, with D possibly being TRBD1 (5 bases). Trimming stripped 4 bases from V and 0 bases from J, with 7 bases between. This CDR3 is 12 amino acids long. Per germline, CDR1 SQVTM and CDR2 ANQGSEA.

The CDR3 DNA follows: TGTGCCAGCAGTGAAGGCCCGGGATTCTCTGGAAACACCATATATTTT. Its protein is CASSEGPGFSGNTIYF. This rearrangement joins TRBV6-1 to TRBJ1-3; D unresolved. Per germline, CDR1 MNHNS and CDR2 SASEGT. The V gene lost 1 base and the J gene lost 0 bases, with 10 bases spanning the gap. The CDR3 covers 16 residues.

The CDR3 is CASSGIKDRISYEQYF. As DNA, the CDR3 is TGTGCCAGCAGCGGTATTAAGGACAGAATTTCCTACGAGCAGTACTTC. The chain has TRBV28 and TRBJ2-7; D may be TRBD1 (6 bases). V lost 6 bases and J lost 1, with 19 bases in between. Germline V gene lookup returns CDR1 MDHEN and CDR2 SYDVKM. CDR3 length: 16 residues.

This clone showed up just once. The chain uses TRBV21-1 and TRBJ1-5. TRBV21-1 is annotated as a pseudogene. There are 16 residues in the CDR3. The CDR3: CASSKARGDSNQPQHF. The CDR3 DNA sequence: TGTGCCAGCAGCAAAGCGCGAGGGGATAGCAATCAGCCCCAGCATTTT.

The rearrangement joins TRBV5-8 to TRBJ2-7, with 8 nucleotides matching TRBD1. V shed 3 bases and J 6 bases; nucleotides not matched to a gene: 5. The CDR3 is 13 residues long. Germline lookup yields CDR1 SGHTS and CDR2 YDEGEE. For the CDR3, the DNA is TGTGCCAGCAGCTCAAGGACAGGGACCGAGCAGTACTTC. Its translation: CASSSRTGTEQYF.

This clone was counted a few times. V gene TRBV5-6 combines with J gene TRBJ2-5, with D maybe TRBD1 (7 bases). Germline V gene lookup returns CDR1 SGHDT and CDR2 YYEEEE. V was clipped by 3 bases and J by 5 bases, with 11 bases between them. The CDR3 has 13 amino acids. This CDR3 is CASSSGGWETQYF. Here the CDR3 DNA reads TGTGCCAGCAGCTCAGGGGGGTGGGAGACCCAGTACTTC.

The V and J genes are TRBV5-4 and TRBJ2-5; 9 bases match TRBD1. Germline CDR1 and CDR2: SGHNT and YYREEE (reference sequence). This CDR3 contains 15 residues. With V trimmed by 4 bases and J by 5 bases, 9 bases remained unmatched. CDR3 in DNA: TGTGCCAGCAGCAGGACGACAGGGGGTACGGAGACCCAGTACTTC. Translated, it gives CASSRTTGGTETQYF.

This chain links TRBV7-2 with TRBJ2-3; 9 bases align to TRBD2. Germline V CDR1 and CDR2: SGHTA, FQGNSA. The CDR3 spans 13 residues. V lost 5 bases and J lost 5; bases outside the gene matches: 2. The CDR3 DNA reads TGTGCCAGCAGCCGTAGCGGGGGAGATACGCAGTATTTT. Translated: CASSRSGGDTQYF.

This clone appeared once. The rearrangement links TRBV5-8 to TRBJ2-5; TRBD2 aligns across 9 bases. V lost 0 bases to trimming and J lost 0 bases; unmatched junction nucleotides: 0. Germline V gives CDR1 SGHTS, CDR2 YDEGEE. This CDR3 comprises 15 residues. Written as DNA, the CDR3 is TGTGCCAGCAGCTTGGGGACTAGCGACCAAGAGACCCAGTACTTC. Translated, it gives CASSLGTSDQETQYF.

This clone has only one observation. J is TRBJ1-5 and V is TRBV6-6; D is unclear. Germline CDR1 MNHNY, CDR2 SVGAGI (reference sequence). Trimming removed 2 bases from V and 5 bases from J, with 13 bases in between. CDR3 length equals 15 residues. This CDR3 reads CASSYAEGSYQPQHF. CDR3 nucleotides: TGTGCCAGCAGTTACGCCGAGGGAAGCTATCAGCCCCAGCATTTT.

This sequence joins TRBV30 and TRBJ2-5; TRBD1 matches at 7 bases. CDR1 GTSNPN and CDR2 SVGIG come from the germline V gene (reference sequence). This CDR3 region has 14 residues. The V and J ends lost 4 bases and 4 bases, in that order; junction bases with no gene match: 9. The CDR3 DNA reads TGTGCCTGGACGAGGGGGCTTTCGCGAGAGACCCAGTACTTC. Its protein is CAWTRGLSRETQYF.

V is TRBV11-2 and J is TRBJ2-2; D not resolved. Trimming stripped 3 bases from V and 5 bases from J, with 10 bases between. CDR3 length: 14 residues. The germline V gene encodes CDR1 SGHAT and CDR2 FQNNGV. The CDR3 region is CASSFFQETGELFF. The DNA for the CDR3 is TGTGCCAGCAGCTTCTTTCAAGAGACCGGGGAGCTGTTTTTT.

The rearrangement joins TRBV4-2 to TRBJ2-3, with 12 bases identical to TRBD2. J was trimmed by 3 bases and V by 4 bases; bases with no gene match: 8. Germline-derived CDR1 and CDR2 are LGHNA and YNFKEQ. This CDR3 is built from 17 residues. The chain's CDR3 is CASSRVGLAGGTDTQYF. CDR3 DNA sequence: TGTGCCAGCAGCCGGGTTGGGCTAGCGGGGGGGACAGATACGCAGTATTTT.

Written as DNA, the CDR3 is TGCGCCAGCAGCTTCTATGCGGGGAAGTACAATGAGCAGTTCTTC. This codes for CASSFYAGKYNEQFF. The chain recombines TRBV5-1 with TRBJ2-1; a weak D match, TRBD2 (6 bases). There are 15 residues in the CDR3. V lost 2 bases, J lost 4 bases, and 13 bases lay in between. The germline V gene has CDR1 SGHRS and CDR2 YFSETQ.

The chain carries TRBV6-1 and TRBJ1-4; no reliable D call. Trimming took 4 bases from V and 7 from J, leaving 10 bases between them. In germline, CDR1 is MNHNS, CDR2 SASEGT. The CDR3 covers 13 residues. The CDR3 sequence: CASSVIEREKLFF. CDR3 nucleotide sequence: TGTGCCAGCAGTGTCATAGAGCGTGAAAAACTGTTTTTT.

The V and J genes are TRBV7-2 and TRBJ2-1; TRBD2 aligns across 8 bases. V was pared by 1 base and J by 9 bases, with 11 bases of the junction left unmatched. This CDR3 is 16 amino acids long. Germline values: CDR1 SGHTA, CDR2 FQGNSA. The CDR3 DNA reads as TGTGCCAGCAGCTTAGTTGGTGGCGGGGGGTTAGGTGAGCAGTTCTTC. Translating gives CASSLVGGGGLGEQFF.